This TCR beta chain derives from a study of PD-1 blockade in classical Hodgkin lymphoma. Study-wide results and limits: Those starting nivolumab under 1 year post-ASCT were excluded. Reports described newly diagnosed patients as having lower baseline TCR diversity than healthy donors. Differences between repertoires have undefined causes, possibly disease activity or prior therapy. Patients newly diagnosed and complete responders had comparable baseline diversity.

This clone has a handful of counts. The antigen is not known. CDR1 is SNHLY, CDR2 FYNNEI, per germline. Trimming cost V 6 bases and J 4 bases, with 15 bases left between them. This CDR3 region has 14 residues. Every patient was affected by relapse after autologous stem cell transplantation, while exposure to brentuximab vedotin was not uniform. The table came from immunoSEQ multiplex PCR; TCRdb's copy has only in-frame clones and leaves some out. The repertoire holds around 91,000 clones, roughly 79% seen once, with around 15% in the top ten. This sequence was found in a human donor with classical Hodgkin lymphoma. The chain links TRBV2 to TRBJ1-2; D is possibly TRBD1 (5 bases). This specimen consisted of peripheral blood mononuclear cells (PBMCs), obtained before the second cycle of nivolumab. The CDR3 DNA reads as TGTGCCAGCAGGCCCCAGGGAGACACCTATGGCTACACCTTC. Residues: CASRPQGDTYGYTF.